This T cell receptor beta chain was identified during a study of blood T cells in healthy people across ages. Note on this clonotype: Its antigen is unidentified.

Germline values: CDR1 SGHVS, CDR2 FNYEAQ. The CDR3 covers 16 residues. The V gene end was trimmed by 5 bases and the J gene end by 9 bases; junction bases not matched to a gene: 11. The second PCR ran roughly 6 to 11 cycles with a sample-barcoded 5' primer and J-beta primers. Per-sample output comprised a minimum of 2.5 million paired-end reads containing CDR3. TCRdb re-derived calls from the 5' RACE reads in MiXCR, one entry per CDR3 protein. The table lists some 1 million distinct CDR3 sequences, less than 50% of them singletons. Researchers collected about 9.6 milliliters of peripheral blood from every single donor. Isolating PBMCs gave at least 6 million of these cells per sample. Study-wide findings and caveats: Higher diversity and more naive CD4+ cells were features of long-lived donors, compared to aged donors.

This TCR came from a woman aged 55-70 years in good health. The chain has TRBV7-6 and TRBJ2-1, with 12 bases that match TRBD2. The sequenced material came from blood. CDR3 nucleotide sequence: TGTGCCAGCAGCATACCCCTAGCGGGAGGGCCGGGTGAGCAGTTCTTC. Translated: CASSIPLAGGPGEQFF.